The present T cell receptor (beta chain) was sequenced within a study of cytomegalovirus exposure and HLA in healthy donors. Regarding this clone: Its antigen is not identified.

The PCR made use of 60 Vbeta and 13 Jbeta primers. In the authors' methods: As a later analysis found, there were about 80 million unique TCR beta chains, of which roughly 11 million were shared. The assay was immunoSEQ multiplex PCR, and TCRdb's table has in-frame clones only and misses some. The DNA was the basis for D and trimming; V, J and clone size are from that table. The sample records 150,000 or so clones, around 70% being singletons. Regarding the study as a whole: Some TCR beta chains (164 of them) were listed as cytomegalovirus-associated. Later on, a genetic analysis was performed. It linked a missense variant in DCLRE1C with V- and J-gene trimming of TCR beta. In a later analysis, most CMV-associated TCR beta chains appeared HLA-restricted.

Deletions cut 2 bases from V and 1 base from J, with 15 bases between. CDR1 and CDR2 (germline): SGDLS, YYNGEE. The length of the CDR3 is 16 residues. Material: PBMCs. The receptor was derived from a man aged 18 to 30 in good health and CMV-seropositive. The rearrangement joins TRBV9 to TRBJ2-5; tentative D call: TRBD1 (6 bases). The CDR3 region is CASSVGEQGAQETQYF. The CDR3 DNA reads as TGTGCCAGCAGCGTGGGAGAACAGGGCGCCCAAGAGACCCAGTACTTC.